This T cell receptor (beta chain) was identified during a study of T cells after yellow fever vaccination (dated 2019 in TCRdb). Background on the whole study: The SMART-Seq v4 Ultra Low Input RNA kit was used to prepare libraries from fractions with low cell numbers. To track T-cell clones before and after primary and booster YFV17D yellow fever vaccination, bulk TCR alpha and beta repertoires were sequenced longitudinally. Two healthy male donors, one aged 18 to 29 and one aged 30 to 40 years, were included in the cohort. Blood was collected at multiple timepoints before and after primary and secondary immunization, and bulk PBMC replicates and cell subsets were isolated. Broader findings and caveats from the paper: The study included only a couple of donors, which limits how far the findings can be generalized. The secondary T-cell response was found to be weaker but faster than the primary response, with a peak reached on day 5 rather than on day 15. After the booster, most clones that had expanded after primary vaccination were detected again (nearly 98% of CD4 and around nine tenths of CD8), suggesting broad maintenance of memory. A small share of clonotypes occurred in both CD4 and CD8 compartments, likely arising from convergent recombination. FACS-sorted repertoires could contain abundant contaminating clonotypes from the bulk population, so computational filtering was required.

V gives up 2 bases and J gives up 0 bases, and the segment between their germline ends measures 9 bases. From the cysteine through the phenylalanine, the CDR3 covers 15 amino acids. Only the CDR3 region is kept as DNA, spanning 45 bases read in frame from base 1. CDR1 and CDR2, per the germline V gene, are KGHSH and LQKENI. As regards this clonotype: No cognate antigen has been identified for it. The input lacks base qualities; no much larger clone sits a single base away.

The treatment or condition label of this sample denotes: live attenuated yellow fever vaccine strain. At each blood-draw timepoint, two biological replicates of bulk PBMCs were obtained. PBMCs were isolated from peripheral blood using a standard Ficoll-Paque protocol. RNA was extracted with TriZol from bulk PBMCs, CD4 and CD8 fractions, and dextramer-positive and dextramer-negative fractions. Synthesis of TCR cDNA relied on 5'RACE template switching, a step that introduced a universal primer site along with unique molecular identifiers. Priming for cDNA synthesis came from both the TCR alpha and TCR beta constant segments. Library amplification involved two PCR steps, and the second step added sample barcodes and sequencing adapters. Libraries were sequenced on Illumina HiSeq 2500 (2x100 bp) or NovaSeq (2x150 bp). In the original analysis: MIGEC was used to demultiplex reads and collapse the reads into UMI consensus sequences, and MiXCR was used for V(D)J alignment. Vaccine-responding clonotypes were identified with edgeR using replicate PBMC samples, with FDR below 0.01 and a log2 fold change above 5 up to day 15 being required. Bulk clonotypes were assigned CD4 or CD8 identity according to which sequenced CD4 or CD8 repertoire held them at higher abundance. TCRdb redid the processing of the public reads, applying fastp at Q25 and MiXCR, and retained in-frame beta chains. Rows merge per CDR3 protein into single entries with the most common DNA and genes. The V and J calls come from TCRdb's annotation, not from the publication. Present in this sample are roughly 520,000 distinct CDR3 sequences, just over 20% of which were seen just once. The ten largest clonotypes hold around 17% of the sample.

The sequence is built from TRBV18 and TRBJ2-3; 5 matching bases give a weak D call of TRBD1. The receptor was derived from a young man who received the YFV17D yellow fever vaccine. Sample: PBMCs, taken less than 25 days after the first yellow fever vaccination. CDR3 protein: CASSPWGRSTDTQYF. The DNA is TGTGCCAGCTCACCATGGGGCAGAAGCACAGATACGCAGTATTTT.